A selection of T cell receptor beta chains follows, all from one sample in a study of PD-1 blockade in classical Hodgkin lymphoma. The method was immunoSEQ multiplex PCR; TCRdb's version includes in-frame clones alone and lacks a portion of them. The sample includes around 41,000 clones, roughly 72% of them seen just once. The material sequenced was peripheral blood mononuclear cells (PBMCs), taken before the second cycle of nivolumab. The receptors come from a human donor with classical Hodgkin lymphoma. Both conserved end residues are part of each CDR3. The order of the fields is CDR3 DNA, CDR3 protein, D gene, clone size, J gene, V gene. D genes are given only for firm matches. Expanded clones are given a class, and other clones once, few, many or no size at all.

TGTGCCAGCAGTTCGCGGCTGACCGGGAACACTGAAGCTTTCTTT CASSSRLTGNTEAFF . . TRBJ1-1 TRBV28
TGTGCCAGCAGTAGACAGGTGAAGGAGACCCAGTACTTC CASSRQVKETQYF . . TRBJ2-5 TRBV25-1
TGCGCCAGCAGCTTGCGGAGCACAGATACGCAGTATTTT CASSLRSTDTQYF . . TRBJ2-3 TRBV5-1
TGCGCCAGCACCCCTACAATGTGGGGGCTAGGTAGCGGGAGAGGGGATTCCAAAAACATTCAGTACTTC CASTPTMWGLGSGRGDSKNIQYF TRBD2 . TRBJ2-4 TRBV10-1
TGTGCCAGCAGACACACCTACGAGCAGTACTTC CASRHTYEQYF . . TRBJ2-7 TRBV6-5
TGTGCCAGCAGCGGACAGGGGACCTACGAGCAGTACTTC CASSGQGTYEQYF TRBD1 . TRBJ2-7 TRBV7-9
TGTGCCAGCAGTAAGGGACAGGGGGCAGATACGCAGTATTTT CASSKGQGADTQYF TRBD1 . TRBJ2-3 TRBV28
TGTGCCAGCAGTTTAGCAAGGCGAGGACAGGTAGGATTAGGCACTGAAGCTTTCTTT CASSLARRGQVGLGTEAFF TRBD1 . TRBJ1-1 TRBV27
TGTGCCAGCAGTTTAGGGTCGGGCGCAGAGCAGTTCTTC CASSLGSGAEQFF . . TRBJ2-1 TRBV27
TGTGCCAGCAGCCAGGGACTCCGGACGGGCACAGATACGCAGTATTTT CASSQGLRTGTDTQYF . . TRBJ2-3 TRBV7-2
TGTGCCAGCAGCCCGCAGTCCAGTACTAACTATGGCTACACCTTC CASSPQSSTNYGYTF . . TRBJ1-2 TRBV7-2
TGTGCCAGTAGTTTATCCGGGACATTACTTATGAACACTGAAGCTTTCTTT CASSLSGTLLMNTEAFF . . TRBJ1-1 TRBV19
TGTGCCAGCAGCTTAGCAGGGGGCCCCATGAACACTGAAGCTTTCTTT CASSLAGGPMNTEAFF TRBD1 . TRBJ1-1 TRBV7-2
TGTGCCAGCAGTTTCGGGACAGGGGCCGAGCAGTACTTC CASSFGTGAEQYF TRBD1 . TRBJ2-7 TRBV27
TGTGCCAGCAGTGGGACTCCGGGGACTGAAGCTTTCTTT CASSGTPGTEAFF . few TRBJ1-1 TRBV9
TGTGCCAGCAGTGAAACGGGTCTTGGCAATCAGCCCCAGCATTTT CASSETGLGNQPQHF . . TRBJ1-5 TRBV6-4
TGTGCCATCAGTGACCCCTCGACGCTGAACACTGAAGCTTTCTTT CAISDPSTLNTEAFF . . TRBJ1-1 TRBV10-3